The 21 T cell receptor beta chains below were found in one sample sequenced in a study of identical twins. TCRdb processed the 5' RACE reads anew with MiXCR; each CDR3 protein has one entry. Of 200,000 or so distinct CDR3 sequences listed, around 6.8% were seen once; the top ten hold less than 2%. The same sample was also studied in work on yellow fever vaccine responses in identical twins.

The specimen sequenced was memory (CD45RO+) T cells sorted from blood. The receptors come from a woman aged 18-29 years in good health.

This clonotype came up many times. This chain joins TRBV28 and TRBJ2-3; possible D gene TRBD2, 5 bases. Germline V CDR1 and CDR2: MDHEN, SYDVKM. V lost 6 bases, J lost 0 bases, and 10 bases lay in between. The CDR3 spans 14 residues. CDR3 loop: CASRVDWSTDTQYF. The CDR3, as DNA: TGTGCCAGCAGGGTGGACTGGAGCACAGATACGCAGTATTTT.

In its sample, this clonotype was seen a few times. The chain's CDR3 is CASSPDWGGGASEQFF. Written as DNA, the CDR3 is TGTGCCAGCAGCCCCGATTGGGGCGGGGGGGCCTCTGAGCAGTTCTTC. V gene TRBV9 combines with J gene TRBJ2-1; 9 bases align to TRBD2. Germline V lookup: CDR1 SGDLS, CDR2 YYNGEE. The CDR3 is made up of 16 amino acids. V lost 4 bases, J lost 9 bases, and 14 bases stayed unmatched.

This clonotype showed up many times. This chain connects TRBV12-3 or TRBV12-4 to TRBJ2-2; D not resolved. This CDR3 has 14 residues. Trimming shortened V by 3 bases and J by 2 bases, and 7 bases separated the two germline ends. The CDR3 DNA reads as TGTGCCAGCAGTTTTAGAAGTAACACCGGGGAGCTGTTTTTT. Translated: CASSFRSNTGELFF.

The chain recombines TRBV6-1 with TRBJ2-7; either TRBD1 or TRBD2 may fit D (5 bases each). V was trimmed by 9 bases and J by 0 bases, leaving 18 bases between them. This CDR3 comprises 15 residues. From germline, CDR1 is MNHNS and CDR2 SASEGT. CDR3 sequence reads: CASHVAGTLSYEQYF. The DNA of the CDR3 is TGTGCCAGTCATGTGGCAGGGACCCTCTCCTACGAGCAGTACTTC.

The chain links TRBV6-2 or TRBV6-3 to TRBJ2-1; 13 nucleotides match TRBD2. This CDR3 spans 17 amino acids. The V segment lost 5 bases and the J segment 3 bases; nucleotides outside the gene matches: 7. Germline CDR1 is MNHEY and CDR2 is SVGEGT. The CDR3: CASSHGTSGTDYNEQFF. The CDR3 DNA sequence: TGTGCCAGCAGTCACGGGACTAGCGGGACGGACTACAATGAGCAGTTCTTC.

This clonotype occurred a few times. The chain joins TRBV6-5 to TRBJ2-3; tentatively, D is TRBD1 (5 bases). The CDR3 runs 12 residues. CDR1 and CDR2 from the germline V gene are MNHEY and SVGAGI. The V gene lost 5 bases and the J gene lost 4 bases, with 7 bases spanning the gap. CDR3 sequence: CASSVGPDTQYF. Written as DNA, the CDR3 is TGTGCCAGCAGTGTGGGGCCAGATACGCAGTATTTT.

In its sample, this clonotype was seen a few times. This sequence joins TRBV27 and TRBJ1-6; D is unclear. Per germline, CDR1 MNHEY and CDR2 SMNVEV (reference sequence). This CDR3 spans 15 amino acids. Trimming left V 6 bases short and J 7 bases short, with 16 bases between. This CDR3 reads CASSLLRKENSPLHF. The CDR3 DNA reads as TGTGCCAGCAGCCTCCTTCGGAAAGAGAATTCACCCCTCCACTTT.

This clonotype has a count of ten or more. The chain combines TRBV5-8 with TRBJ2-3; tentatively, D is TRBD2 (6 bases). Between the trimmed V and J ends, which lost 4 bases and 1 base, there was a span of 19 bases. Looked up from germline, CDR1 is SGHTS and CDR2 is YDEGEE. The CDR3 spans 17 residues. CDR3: CASSRGTKAPGTDTQYF. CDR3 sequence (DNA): TGTGCCAGCAGCCGCGGGACGAAGGCACCAGGCACAGATACGCAGTATTTT.

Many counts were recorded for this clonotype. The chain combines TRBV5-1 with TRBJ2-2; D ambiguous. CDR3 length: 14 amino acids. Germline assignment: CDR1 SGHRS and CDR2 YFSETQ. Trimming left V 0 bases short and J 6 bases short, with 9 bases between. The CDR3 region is CASSLVAMAGELFF. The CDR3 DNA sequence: TGCGCCAGCAGCTTGGTTGCGATGGCCGGGGAGCTGTTTTTT.

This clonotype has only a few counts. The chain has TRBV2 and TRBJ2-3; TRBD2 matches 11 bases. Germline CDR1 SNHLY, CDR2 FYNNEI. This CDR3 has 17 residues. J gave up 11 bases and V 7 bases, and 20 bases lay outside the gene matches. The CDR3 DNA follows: TGTGCCAGCACCGAAAGTCTAGCGGGGGGACTCAATATCCTGCAGTATTTT. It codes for CASTESLAGGLNILQYF.

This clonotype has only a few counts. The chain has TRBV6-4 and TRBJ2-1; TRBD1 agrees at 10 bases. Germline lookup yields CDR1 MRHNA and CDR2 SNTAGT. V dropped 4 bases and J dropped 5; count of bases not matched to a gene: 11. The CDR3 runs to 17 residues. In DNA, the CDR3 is TGTGCCAGCAGTGCCCACGCTGGGGACAGGGGACACAATGAGCAGTTCTTC. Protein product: CASSAHAGDRGHNEQFF.

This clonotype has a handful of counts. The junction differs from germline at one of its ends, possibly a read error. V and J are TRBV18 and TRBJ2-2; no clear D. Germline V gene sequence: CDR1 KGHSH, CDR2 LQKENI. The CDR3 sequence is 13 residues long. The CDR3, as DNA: TGTGCCAGCCCACCACCAGTCACCGGGGAGCTGTTTTTT. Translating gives CASPPPVTGELFF.

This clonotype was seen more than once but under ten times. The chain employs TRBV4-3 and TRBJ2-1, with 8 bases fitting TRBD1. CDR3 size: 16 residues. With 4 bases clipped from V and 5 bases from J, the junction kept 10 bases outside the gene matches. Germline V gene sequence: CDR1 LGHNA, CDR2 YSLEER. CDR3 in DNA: TGCGCCAGCAGCCGACTCGGGACAGGAAAAAACAATGAGCAGTTCTTC. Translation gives CASSRLGTGKNNEQFF.

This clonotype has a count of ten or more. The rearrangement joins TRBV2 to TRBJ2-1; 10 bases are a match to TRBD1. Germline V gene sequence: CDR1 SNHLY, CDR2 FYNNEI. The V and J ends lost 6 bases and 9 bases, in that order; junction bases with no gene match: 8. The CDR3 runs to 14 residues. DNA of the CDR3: TGTGCCAGCAGACGCATGGACAGGGGGGGTGAGCAGTTCTTC. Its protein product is CASRRMDRGGEQFF.

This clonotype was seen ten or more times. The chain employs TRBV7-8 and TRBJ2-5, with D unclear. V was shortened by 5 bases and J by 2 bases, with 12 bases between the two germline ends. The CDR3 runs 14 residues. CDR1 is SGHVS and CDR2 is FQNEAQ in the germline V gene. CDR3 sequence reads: CASSLLGPQETQYF. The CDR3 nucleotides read TGTGCCAGCAGCCTCCTAGGTCCTCAAGAGACCCAGTACTTC.

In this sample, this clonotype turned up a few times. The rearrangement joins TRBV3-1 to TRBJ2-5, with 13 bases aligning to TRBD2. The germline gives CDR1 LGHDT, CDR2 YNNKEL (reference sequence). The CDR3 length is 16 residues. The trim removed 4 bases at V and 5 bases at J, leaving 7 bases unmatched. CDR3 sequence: CASSLRTSGGLETQYF. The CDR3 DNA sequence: TGTGCCAGCAGCCTCAGGACTAGCGGGGGTCTGGAGACCCAGTACTTC.

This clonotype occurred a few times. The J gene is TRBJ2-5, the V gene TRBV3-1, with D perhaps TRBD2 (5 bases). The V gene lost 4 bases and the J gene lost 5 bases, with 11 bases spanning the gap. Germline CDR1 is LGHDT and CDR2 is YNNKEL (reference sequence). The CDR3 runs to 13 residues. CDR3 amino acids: CASSRGNSETQYF. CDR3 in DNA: TGTGCCAGCAGCCGAGGGAACTCGGAGACCCAGTACTTC.

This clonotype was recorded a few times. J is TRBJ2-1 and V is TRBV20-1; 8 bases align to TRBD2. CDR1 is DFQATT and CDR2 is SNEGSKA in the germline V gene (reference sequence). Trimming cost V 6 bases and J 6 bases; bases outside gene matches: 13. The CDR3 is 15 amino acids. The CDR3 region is CSARPPGGPVNEQFF. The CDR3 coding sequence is TGCAGTGCAAGACCCCCGGGAGGGCCCGTCAATGAGCAGTTCTTC.

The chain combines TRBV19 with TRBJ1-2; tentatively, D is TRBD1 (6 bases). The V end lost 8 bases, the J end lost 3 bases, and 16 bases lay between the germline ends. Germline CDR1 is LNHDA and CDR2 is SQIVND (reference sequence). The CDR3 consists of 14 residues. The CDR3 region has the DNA TGTGCCAGTTCCCGCCTATCAGGGGACTATGGCTACACCTTC. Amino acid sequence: CASSRLSGDYGYTF.

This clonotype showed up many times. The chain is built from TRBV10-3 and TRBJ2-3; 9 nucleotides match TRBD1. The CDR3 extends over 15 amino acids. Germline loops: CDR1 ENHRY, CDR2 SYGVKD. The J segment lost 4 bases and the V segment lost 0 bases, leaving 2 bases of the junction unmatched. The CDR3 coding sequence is TGTGCCATCAGTGAGTCTAGGACAGGGGCAGATACGCAGTATTTT. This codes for CAISESRTGADTQYF.

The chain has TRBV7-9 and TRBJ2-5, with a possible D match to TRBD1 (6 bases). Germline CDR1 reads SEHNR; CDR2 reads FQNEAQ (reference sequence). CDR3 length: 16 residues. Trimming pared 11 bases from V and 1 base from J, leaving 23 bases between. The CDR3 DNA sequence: TGTGCCGCCGACCGGGACACCTATCGGGCCCAAGAGACCCAGTACTTC. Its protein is CAADRDTYRAQETQYF.